The 28 T cell receptor beta chains reported below all come from one sample, sequenced in a study of T cell repertoires in cytomegalovirus infection. Their specific antigens are unknown. TCRdb itself ran the reads through MiXCR, one entry per CDR3 protein. The sample carries about 570,000 distinct CDR3 sequences, 40% recorded once. The starting material was cultured PBMCs, obtained from culture after CMV antigen stimulation. These receptors all come from a human donor in good health (CMV status not recorded). Some clones in this sample may be carry-over from other donors' samples.

The chain carries TRBV11-3 and TRBJ1-1; no firm D call. V was shortened by 5 bases and J by 3 bases, with 13 bases between the two germline ends. Looked up from germline, CDR1 is SGHNT and CDR2 is YENEEA. The CDR3 loop spans 14 amino acids. The CDR3: CASSDRTEHTEAFF. The CDR3 nucleotides are TGTGCCAGCAGCGACCGGACGGAACACACTGAAGCTTTCTTT.

This chain links TRBV13 with TRBJ1-1; maybe TRBD1 (5 bases). The CDR3 contains 15 residues. Trimming removed 2 bases at V and 3 bases at J, with 13 bases between. CDR1 PRHDT and CDR2 FYEKMQ come from the germline V gene (reference sequence). CDR3 protein: CASSLIGTPYTEAFF. DNA of the CDR3: TGTGCCAGCAGCTTAATTGGGACCCCATACACTGAAGCTTTCTTT.

This rearrangement joins TRBV11-2 to TRBJ1-4, with D possibly being TRBD1 (6 bases). This CDR3 has 13 amino acids. Per germline, CDR1 SGHAT and CDR2 FQNNGV. V lost 4 bases to trimming and J lost 8 bases, with 11 bases between them. This CDR3 is CASSYDRLEKLFF. The CDR3 nucleotides read TGTGCCAGCAGCTACGACAGGTTGGAAAAACTGTTTTTT. Variable domain in full (rest from reference TRBV11-2 and TRBJ1-4): EAGVAQSPRYKIIEKRQSVAFWCNPISGHATLYWYQQILGQGPKLLIQFQNNGVVDDSQLPKDRFSAERLKGVDSTLKIQPAKLEDSAVYLCASSYDRLEKLFFGSGTQLSVL.

The chain is built from TRBV18 and TRBJ1-2; D unresolved. V dropped 6 bases and J dropped 7 bases, with 15 bases sitting between them. The CDR3 is 13 residues long. CDR1 is KGHSH, CDR2 LQKENI, per germline. The CDR3 bases are TGTGCCAGCTCCAATAGCAAGGGCTCTGGCTACACCTTC. Its translation is CASSNSKGSGYTF.

This rearrangement joins TRBV7-8 to TRBJ1-5; maybe TRBD1 (6 bases). This CDR3 region has 15 residues. Per germline, CDR1 SGHVS and CDR2 FQNEAQ. V lost 5 bases and J 2 bases, leaving 13 bases between the germline ends. CDR3 in DNA: TGTGCCAGCAGCCCGCGGGGGCGGGGCAATCAGCCCCAGCATTTT. Encoded protein: CASSPRGRGNQPQHF.

V is TRBV7-2 and J is TRBJ2-5, with D tentatively TRBD1 (5 bases). The CDR3 contains 14 residues. CDR1 and CDR2 from the germline V gene are SGHTA and FQGNSA. The V end was cut by 1 base, the J end by 6 bases, with 12 bases between. The CDR3 sequence is CASSLVRAEKTQYF. CDR3 in DNA: TGTGCCAGCAGCTTAGTCAGGGCCGAGAAGACCCAGTACTTC.

V usage is TRBV4-2 and J usage is TRBJ1-4; the D is unclear. V lost 0 bases, J lost 0 bases, and 5 bases lay in between. Germline CDR1 reads LGHNA; CDR2 reads YNFKEQ. This CDR3 contains 15 residues. CDR3 coding DNA: TGTGCCAGCAGCCAAGATTATGCAACTAATGAAAAACTGTTTTTT. Translation: CASSQDYATNEKLFF.

This clonotype was recorded a few times. The genes are TRBV6-5 and TRBJ1-6; 7 bases fit TRBD1. The J segment lost 10 bases and the V segment lost 5 bases, leaving 11 bases of the junction unmatched. Germline CDR1 and CDR2: MNHEY and SVGAGI. The CDR3 totals 15 residues. The CDR3 loop is CASSPNRGWGSPLHF. The DNA of the CDR3 is TGTGCCAGCAGTCCAAACAGGGGTTGGGGATCACCCCTCCACTTT.

This clonotype appeared once. The chain carries TRBV7-8 and TRBJ2-5; 11 nucleotides align to TRBD2. The V gene end was trimmed by 5 bases and the J gene end by 5 bases; junction bases not matched to a gene: 16. The CDR3 length is 18 residues. CDR1 SGHVS and CDR2 FQNEAQ come from the germline V gene. Here the CDR3 reads CASSPARLAGWIGETQYF. In DNA form, the CDR3 reads TGTGCCAGCAGCCCTGCGCGACTAGCGGGGTGGATTGGGGAGACCCAGTACTTC.

The chain links TRBV11-2 to TRBJ1-1, with TRBD1 as a possible D gene (6 bases). The V gene's germline CDR1 is SGHAT and CDR2 FQNNGV. The CDR3 is made up of 15 amino acids. Between the trimmed V and J ends, which lost 2 bases and 5 bases, there was a span of 15 bases. The CDR3 DNA reads TGTGCCAGCAGCTTATTCGGGGGGCGCGAAACTGAAGCTTTCTTT. As protein: CASSLFGGRETEAFF.

This chain links TRBV4-2 with TRBJ2-1, with 11 positions matching TRBD2. J was trimmed by 7 bases and V by 3 bases; bases with no gene match: 11. Germline V gene data show CDR1 as LGHNA and CDR2 as YNFKEQ. This CDR3 contains 17 residues. CDR3 protein: CASSQGTELAGGNEQFF. CDR3 nucleotides: TGTGCCAGCAGCCAGGGGACAGAGCTAGCGGGGGGAAATGAGCAGTTCTTC.

The J gene is TRBJ1-1, the V gene TRBV12-3 or TRBV12-4; a weak D match, TRBD1 (5 bases). Trimming took 5 bases from V and 0 from J, leaving 13 bases between them. The CDR3 is 15 amino acids. In DNA form, the CDR3 reads TGTGCCAGCAGTAACCGCCGACAGTTGAACACTGAAGCTTTCTTT. It encodes CASSNRRQLNTEAFF.

The CDR3 coding sequence is TGTGCCAGCAGTTCGGGCGTATGGGACAATGAGCAGTTCTTC. Its protein product is CASSSGVWDNEQFF. The chain joins TRBV12-3 or TRBV12-4 to TRBJ2-1; D uncertain. The CDR3 consists of 14 residues. Trimming removed 4 bases at V and 5 bases at J, with 12 bases between.

J is TRBJ2-5 and V is TRBV6-2 or TRBV6-3; 9 bases match TRBD2. This CDR3 region has 14 residues. With 7 bases clipped from V and 1 base from J, the junction kept 4 bases outside the gene matches. Germline CDR1 MNHEY, CDR2 SVGEGT. The CDR3 protein is CASTLSGSQETQYF. The DNA for the CDR3 is TGTGCCAGCACCCTTAGCGGGAGCCAAGAGACCCAGTACTTC.

The table lists this clonotype with a few counts. The chain is built from TRBV5-1 and TRBJ2-1; no definite D call. V lost 4 bases and J lost 3, with 11 bases in between. CDR3 length: 14 amino acids. Germline CDR1 is SGHRS and CDR2 is YFSETQ. CDR3 amino acids: CASSPGQDYNEQFF. CDR3 in DNA: TGCGCCAGCAGCCCGGGTCAGGACTACAATGAGCAGTTCTTC.

The chain uses TRBV7-2 and TRBJ2-5; D is undetermined. The germline CDR1 and CDR2 sequences are SGHTA and FQGNSA. The CDR3 contains 13 residues. V lost 5 bases to trimming and J lost 2 bases, with 9 bases between them. CDR3 in amino acids: CASSLNMQETQYF. The DNA of the CDR3 is TGTGCCAGCAGCCTCAATATGCAAGAGACCCAGTACTTC.

This clonotype was seen a few times. The chain employs TRBV7-2 and TRBJ1-1, with TRBD1 matching 8 bases. Germline values: CDR1 SGHTA, CDR2 FQGNSA. The CDR3 extends over 14 amino acids. The trim removed 6 bases at V and 1 base at J, leaving 4 bases unmatched. The CDR3 is CASRSTGGNTEAFF. The CDR3 DNA reads TGTGCCAGCAGATCCACAGGGGGGAACACTGAAGCTTTCTTT.

The chain carries TRBV12-3 or TRBV12-4 and TRBJ1-1; a possible D gene is TRBD1 (5 bases). The CDR3 totals 13 residues. V dropped 3 bases and J dropped 4 bases, with 9 bases sitting between them. CDR3 DNA sequence: TGTGCCAGCAGTTTCGGGGCGAGCACTGAAGCTTTCTTT. This encodes CASSFGASTEAFF.

This clonotype was counted at least ten times. This chain uses TRBV11-2 with TRBJ2-1, with 10 nucleotides matching TRBD1. The CDR3 length is 15 residues. Germline V gives CDR1 SGHAT, CDR2 FQNNGV. The junction had 3 bases not matched to a gene; V was cut back by 3 bases and J by 4 bases. Written as DNA, the CDR3 is TGTGCCAGCAGCTTGGGGACAGGGGCTTACAATGAGCAGTTCTTC. This sequence encodes CASSLGTGAYNEQFF.

The rearrangement uses TRBV7-6 and TRBJ1-1, with D possibly matching TRBD1 (6 bases). Germline V lookup: CDR1 SGHVS, CDR2 FNYEAQ. This CDR3 has 16 amino acids. Trimming removed 5 bases at V and 2 bases at J, with 18 bases between. The CDR3 DNA follows: TGTGCCAGCAGCCCCGCCCCGGGACAACGAAACACTGAAGCTTTCTTT. Translation gives CASSPAPGQRNTEAFF.

This chain uses TRBV6-6 with TRBJ1-2; D is undetermined. The V end was cut by 2 bases, the J end by 2 bases, with 9 bases between. The V gene's germline CDR1 is MNHNY and CDR2 SVGAGI (reference sequence). The CDR3 spans 14 residues. The CDR3 region has the DNA TGTGCCAGCAGTTACCTCGGACGGAACTATGGCTACACCTTC. As protein: CASSYLGRNYGYTF.

This clonotype appeared a few times. J is TRBJ1-5 and V is TRBV7-8; a weak D match, TRBD1 (5 bases). The CDR3 is made up of 17 amino acids. V dropped 0 bases and J dropped 3 bases, with 15 bases sitting between them. The V gene's germline CDR1 is SGHVS and CDR2 FQNEAQ. The CDR3 bases are TGTGCCAGCAGCTTAGCGCCCCAGGGACCCCTCAATCAGCCCCAGCATTTT. This gives the protein CASSLAPQGPLNQPQHF.

This clonotype was observed a few times. V and J are TRBV5-6 and TRBJ1-6; no firm D call. V lost 4 bases and J 11 bases, leaving 10 bases between the germline ends. This CDR3 region has 12 residues. The germline V gene encodes CDR1 SGHDT and CDR2 YYEEEE. The CDR3 DNA reads TGTGCCAGCAGCGTATATGAGGCACCCCTCCACTTT. It codes for CASSVYEAPLHF.

This clonotype was recorded a few times. This chain links TRBV19 with TRBJ1-5, with a weak D call TRBD1 (6 bases). V was shortened by 6 bases and J by 2 bases, with 17 bases between the two germline ends. Germline CDR1 LNHDA, CDR2 SQIVND (reference sequence). This CDR3 has 16 amino acids. This CDR3 reads CASSPGARGRNQPQHF. The CDR3 DNA is TGTGCCAGTAGCCCCGGGGCCAGGGGCCGCAATCAGCCCCAGCATTTT.

The V gene is TRBV12-3 or TRBV12-4, the J gene TRBJ1-1, with 10 bases lining up with TRBD1. The ends lost 1 base at V and 11 bases at J; junction bases unmatched: 4. This CDR3 is 13 amino acids long. The CDR3 loop reads CASSLGTGGGAFF. The CDR3 nucleotides read TGTGCCAGCAGTTTAGGGACAGGGGGGGGGGCTTTCTTT.

This clonotype has a handful of counts. This chain joins TRBV6-5 and TRBJ2-6; D unresolved. The CDR3 totals 16 residues. From germline, CDR1 is MNHEY and CDR2 SVGAGI. V dropped 5 bases and J dropped 0 bases, with 11 bases sitting between them. The CDR3 DNA reads TGTGCCAGCAGTAGTGGACCGCCCTCTGGGGCCAACGTCCTGACTTTC. It codes for CASSSGPPSGANVLTF.

This clonotype has a count of ten or more. The rearrangement links TRBV7-8 to TRBJ2-4; D uncertain. CDR3 length: 18 amino acids. The germline V gene has CDR1 SGHVS and CDR2 FQNEAQ. V dropped 1 base and J dropped 2 bases, with 18 bases sitting between them. The CDR3 loop reads CASSLGPLGAPTKNIQYF. CDR3 nucleotide sequence: TGTGCCAGCAGCTTAGGCCCTCTCGGAGCCCCTACCAAAAACATTCAGTACTTC. The full variable domain, its missing parts supplied by reference TRBV7-8 and TRBJ2-4, is GAGVSQSPRYKVAKRGQDVALRCDPISGHVSLFWYQQALGQGPEFLTYFQNEAQLDKSGLPSDRFFAERPEGSVSTLKIQRTQQEDSAVYLCASSLGPLGAPTKNIQYFGAGTRLSVL.

This clonotype was detected only a few times. The rearrangement links TRBV20-1 to TRBJ1-5, with unresolved D. V lost 3 bases to trimming and J lost 5 bases, with 8 bases between them. The germline gives CDR1 DFQATT, CDR2 SNEGSKA (reference sequence). There are 12 residues in the CDR3. The DNA of the CDR3 is TGCAGTGCTAGGAGGGAAGATCAGCCCCAGCATTTT. The encoded protein is CSARREDQPQHF.